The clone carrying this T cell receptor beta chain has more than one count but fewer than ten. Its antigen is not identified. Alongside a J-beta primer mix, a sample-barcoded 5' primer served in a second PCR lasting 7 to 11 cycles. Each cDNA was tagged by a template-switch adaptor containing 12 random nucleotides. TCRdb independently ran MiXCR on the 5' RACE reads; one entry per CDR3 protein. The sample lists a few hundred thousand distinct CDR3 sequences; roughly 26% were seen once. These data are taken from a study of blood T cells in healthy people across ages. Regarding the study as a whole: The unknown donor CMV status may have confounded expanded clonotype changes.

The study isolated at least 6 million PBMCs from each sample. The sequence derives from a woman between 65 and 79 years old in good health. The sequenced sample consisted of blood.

CDR3 nucleotides: TGTGCCAGCAGTATACAGGGCGCGGGCACCGGGGAGCTGTTTTTT. Its protein product is CASSIQGAGTGELFF. The chain is built from TRBV6-1 and TRBJ2-2, with D possibly being TRBD1 (6 bases). Germline V gene lookup returns CDR1 MNHNS and CDR2 SASEGT. The CDR3 is 15 residues long. Trimming took 5 bases from V and 4 from J, leaving 14 bases between them.